Reported below is one T cell receptor beta chain. This entry is derived from a study of blood T cell repertoires in COVID-19. Germline CDR1 reads MDHEN; CDR2 reads SYDVKM. Trimming at V came to 6 bases and at J to 0 bases, leaving 11 bases not matched to a gene. The CDR3 covers 17 residues. Generated by immunoSEQ multiplex PCR, the TCRdb table keeps only in-frame clones and is missing some. The data hold some 90,000 clones, with roughly 80% observed a single time. The TCR comes from a human donor in a cohort sampled during active COVID-19. The J gene is TRBJ2-3, the V gene TRBV28, with 8 bases aligning to TRBD2. The source material was peripheral blood. The CDR3 nucleotides read TGTGCCAGCAGCTTCTCTGCGGGGGGCGGTAGCACAGATACGCAGTATTTT. Amino acid sequence: CASSFSAGGGSTDTQYF.